Given below is one TCR beta chain in context. The antigen is not known. V gave up 0 bases and J gave up 10 bases, with 16 bases separating them. The CDR3 is made up of 15 amino acids. The V gene's germline CDR1 is MNHEY and CDR2 SVGAGI. The sample is drawn from a study of a mutant IDH1 vaccine in newly diagnosed glioma. The sample's time point: week 47, end of study. Every vaccine dose comprised 300 ug of mutant IDH1 20-mer peptide plus topical imiquimod. Method: immunoSEQ multiplex PCR; TCRdb's copy keeps in-frame clones and lacks some. The data show about 94,000 clones, just under 90% seen once. The clonotype comes from a woman between 45 and 60 years old with glioma. The starting material was PBMCs, obtained from a glioma patient whose treatment included an IDH1 peptide vaccine. J is TRBJ2-1 and V is TRBV6-5; possibly TRBD1 for D (5 bases). Here the CDR3 reads CASSYSSNRGTEQFF. The CDR3 bases are TGTGCCAGCAGTTACTCGAGCAATAGGGGCACAGAGCAGTTCTTC.